The clone carrying this T cell receptor (beta chain) showed up just a few times. What it recognizes is unknown. 5'RACE with constant-segment primers built TCRalpha and TCRbeta cDNA libraries with UMIs. TCRdb re-called the 5' RACE reads with MiXCR, one entry per CDR3 protein. The sample holds roughly 450,000 distinct CDR3 sequences, roughly 17% seen once. V lost 1 base to trimming and J lost 3 bases; unmatched junction nucleotides: 6. The CDR3 extends over 16 amino acids. From germline, CDR1 is SGHTA and CDR2 FQGNSA. These data originate in a study of T-cell memory formation after mild COVID-19. The study's findings and limits: Shrinking CD4+ clones resided mostly in CM and EM, and CD8+ ones in EMRA.

The sample was PBMCs or a T cell subset sorted from them (not recorded which). V is TRBV7-2 and J is TRBJ2-3; 8 bases agree with TRBD2. This receptor was obtained from a man aged 18 to 29 who had mild COVID-19 (a few samples of this study predate the infection). Cell type and time point are not known. This CDR3 is CASSLVASGRTDTQYF. In DNA form, the CDR3 reads TGTGCCAGCAGCTTAGTGGCTAGCGGGCGGACAGATACGCAGTATTTT.